A selection of T cell receptor beta chains follows, all from one sample in a study of CD8+ T cells in alopecia areata. Profiled with immunoSEQ multiplex PCR; TCRdb holds only in-frame clones, not every one. This sample has approximately 140,000 clones, with about nine tenths found just once. The sequences come from CD8+ T cells sorted from blood, collected at week 0. The receptor source for this set is a human donor with alopecia areata. Each CDR3 is given with its conserved first and last residue. A D gene is named only where the DNA matches it firmly.

J gene,D gene,V gene,CDR3 protein,CDR3 DNA
TRBJ2-7,TRBD2,TRBV7-9,CASSTWGLAESYEQYF,TGTGCCAGCTCTACTTGGGGACTAGCGGAGTCCTACGAGCAGTACTTC
TRBJ1-1,NA,TRBV6-5,CASSLTENTEAFF,TGTGCCAGCAGCTTGACAGAGAACACTGAAGCTTTCTTT
TRBJ2-1,NA,TRBV11-2,CASRGGGQYEQFF,TGTGCCAGCAGAGGGGGGGGGCAGTATGAGCAGTTCTTC
TRBJ2-7,TRBD1,TRBV27,CASMGLGTDSWEQYF,TGTGCCAGCATGGGGTTGGGGACAGACTCTTGGGAGCAGTACTTC
TRBJ2-2,NA,TRBV29-1,CSVEYYVGGTNTGELFF,TGCAGCGTTGAATATTACGTTGGCGGGACGAACACCGGGGAGCTGTTTTTT
TRBJ2-3,TRBD1,TRBV11-2,CASRQRTGGSTDTQYF,TGTGCCAGCAGACAAAGAACAGGGGGGAGCACAGATACGCAGTATTTT
TRBJ2-6,TRBD1,TRBV29-1,CSGLTGGKSGANVLTF,TGCAGCGGATTGACAGGGGGCAAGTCTGGGGCCAACGTCCTGACTTTC
TRBJ2-7,NA,TRBV29-1,CSVVGQYYEQYF,TGCAGCGTTGTAGGACAGTACTACGAGCAGTACTTC
TRBJ2-3,TRBD2,TRBV5-6,CASSLGGGSDTQYF,TGTGCCAGCAGCTTAGGCGGGGGATCAGATACGCAGTATTTT
TRBJ2-1,NA,TRBV2,CASSLRDPQSAEQFF,TGTGCCAGCAGTCTCCGGGACCCGCAGTCCGCTGAGCAGTTCTTC
TRBJ1-4,NA,TRBV7-9,CASSSQSSGNEKLFF,TGTGCCAGCAGCTCCCAGTCAAGTGGTAATGAAAAACTGTTTTTT
TRBJ2-1,NA,TRBV5-1,CASSVYNYNEQFF,TGCGCCAGCAGCGTATATAATTACAATGAGCAGTTCTTC
TRBJ2-6,NA,TRBV14,CASSQTLLGQDWANVLTF,TGTGCCAGCAGCCAAACGCTTTTAGGGCAGGACTGGGCCAACGTCCTGACTTTC
TRBJ1-2,NA,TRBV4-2,CASSQEKGTYGYTF,TGTGCCAGCAGCCAAGAGAAGGGTACCTATGGCTACACCTTC
TRBJ2-1,NA,TRBV19,CASSINAGANEQFF,TGTGCCAGTAGTATTAACGCAGGGGCCAATGAGCAGTTCTTC